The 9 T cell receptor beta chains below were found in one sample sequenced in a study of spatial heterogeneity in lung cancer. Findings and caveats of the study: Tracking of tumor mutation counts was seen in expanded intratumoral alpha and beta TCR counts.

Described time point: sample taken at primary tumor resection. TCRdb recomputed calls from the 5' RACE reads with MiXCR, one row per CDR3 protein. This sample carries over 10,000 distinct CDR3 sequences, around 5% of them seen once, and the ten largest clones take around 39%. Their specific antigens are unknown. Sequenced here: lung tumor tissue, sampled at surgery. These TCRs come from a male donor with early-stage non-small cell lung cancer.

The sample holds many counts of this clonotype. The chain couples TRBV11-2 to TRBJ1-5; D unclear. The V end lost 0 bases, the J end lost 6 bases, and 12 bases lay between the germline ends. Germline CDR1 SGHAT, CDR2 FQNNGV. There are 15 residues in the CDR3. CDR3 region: CASSLDGGKGQPQHF. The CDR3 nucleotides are TGTGCCAGCAGCTTAGACGGAGGGAAGGGTCAGCCCCAGCATTTT.

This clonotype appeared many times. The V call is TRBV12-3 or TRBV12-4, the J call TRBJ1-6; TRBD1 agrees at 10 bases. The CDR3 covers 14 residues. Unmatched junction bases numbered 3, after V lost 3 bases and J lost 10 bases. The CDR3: CASSLGQGKSPLHF. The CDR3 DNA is TGTGCCAGCAGTTTGGGACAGGGGAAATCACCCCTCCACTTT.

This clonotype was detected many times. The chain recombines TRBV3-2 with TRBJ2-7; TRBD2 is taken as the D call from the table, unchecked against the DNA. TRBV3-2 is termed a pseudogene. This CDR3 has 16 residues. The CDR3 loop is CASSHETSGSSYEQYV. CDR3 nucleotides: TGTGCCAGCAGCCATGAGACTAGCGGGAGCTCCTACGAGCAGTACGTC.

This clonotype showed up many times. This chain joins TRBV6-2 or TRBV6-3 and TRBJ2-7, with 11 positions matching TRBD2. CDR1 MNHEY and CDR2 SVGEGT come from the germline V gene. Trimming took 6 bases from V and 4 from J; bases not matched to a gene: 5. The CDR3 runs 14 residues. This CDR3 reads CASRLTSGSYEQYV. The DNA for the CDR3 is TGTGCCAGCAGATTAACTAGCGGGAGTTACGAGCAGTACGTC.

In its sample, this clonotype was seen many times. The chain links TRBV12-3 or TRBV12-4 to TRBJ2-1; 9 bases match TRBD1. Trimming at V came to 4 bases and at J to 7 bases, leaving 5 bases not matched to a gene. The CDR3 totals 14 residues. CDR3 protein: CASSSGTGKNEQFF. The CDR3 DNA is TGTGCCAGCAGTTCCGGGACAGGGAAAAATGAGCAGTTCTTC.

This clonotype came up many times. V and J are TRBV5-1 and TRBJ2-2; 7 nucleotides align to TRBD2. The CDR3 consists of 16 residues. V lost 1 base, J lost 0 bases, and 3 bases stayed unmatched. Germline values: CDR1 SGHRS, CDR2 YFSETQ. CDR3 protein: CASSLRLAANTGELFF. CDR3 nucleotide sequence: TGCGCCAGCAGCTTGAGGCTAGCGGCGAACACCGGGGAGCTGTTTTTT.

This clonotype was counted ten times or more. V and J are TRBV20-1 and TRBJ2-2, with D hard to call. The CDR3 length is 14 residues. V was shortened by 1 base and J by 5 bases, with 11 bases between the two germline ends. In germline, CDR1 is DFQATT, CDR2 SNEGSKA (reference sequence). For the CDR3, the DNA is TGCAGTGCTAGAGCCAGCCCGACTACCGGGGAGCTGTTTTTT. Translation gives CSARASPTTGELFF.

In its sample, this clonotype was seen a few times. CDR3 loop: CASSIWTGTAGTQYF. CDR3 bases: TGTGCCAGTAGTATCTGGACCGGGACGGCAGGGACCCAGTACTTC. The rearrangement links TRBV19 to TRBJ2-5, with D tentatively TRBD1 or TRBD2 (5 bases each). The germline V gene has CDR1 LNHDA and CDR2 SQIVND (reference sequence). V lost 3 bases to trimming and J lost 7 bases, with 18 bases between them. This CDR3 contains 15 residues. Looking up the rest from reference TRBV19 and TRBJ2-5 gives the full variable domain: DGGITQSPKYLFRKEGQNVTLSCEQNLNHDAMYWYRQDPGQGLRLIYYSQIVNDFQKGDIAEGYSVSREKKESFPLTVTSAQKNPTAFYLCASSIWTGTAGTQYFGPGTRLLVL.

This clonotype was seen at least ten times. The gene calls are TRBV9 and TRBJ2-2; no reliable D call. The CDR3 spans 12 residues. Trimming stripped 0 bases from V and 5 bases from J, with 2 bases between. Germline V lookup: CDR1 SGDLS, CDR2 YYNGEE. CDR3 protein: CASSVVTGELFF. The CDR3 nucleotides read TGTGCCAGCAGCGTAGTGACCGGGGAGCTGTTTTTT.